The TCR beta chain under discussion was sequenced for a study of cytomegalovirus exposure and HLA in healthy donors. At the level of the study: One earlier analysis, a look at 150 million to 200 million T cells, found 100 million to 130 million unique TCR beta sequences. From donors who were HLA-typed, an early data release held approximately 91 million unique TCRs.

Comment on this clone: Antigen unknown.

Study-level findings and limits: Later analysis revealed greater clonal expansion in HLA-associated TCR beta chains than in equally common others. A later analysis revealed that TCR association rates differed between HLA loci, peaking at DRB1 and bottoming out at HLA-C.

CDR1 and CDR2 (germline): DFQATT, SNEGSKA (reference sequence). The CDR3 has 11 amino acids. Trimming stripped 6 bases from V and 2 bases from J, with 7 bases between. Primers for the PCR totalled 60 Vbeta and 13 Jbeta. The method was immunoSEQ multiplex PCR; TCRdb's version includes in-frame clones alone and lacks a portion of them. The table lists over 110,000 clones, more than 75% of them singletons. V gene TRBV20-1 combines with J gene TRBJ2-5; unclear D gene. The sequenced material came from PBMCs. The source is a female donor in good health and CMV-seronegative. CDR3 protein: CSASVQETQYF. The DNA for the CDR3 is TGCAGTGCGTCGGTTCAAGAGACCCAGTACTTC.